Sequencing of this TCR beta chain was carried out in a study of beta chain features in type 1 diabetes (dated by TCRdb to the late 2010s). Study-wide context: Patients and healthy donors did not differ in mean age, gender distribution, total cell number or subset yield. A total of approximately 100,000,000 sorted cells were examined across all samples, and the number of cells per subset was strongly correlated with RNA yield. The study compared the TCRB repertoires of sorted circulating CD4+ T cell subsets in recently diagnosed type 1 diabetes patients with those in matched healthy donors. Regulatory and stem cell-like memory subsets were isolated from only 8 patients and roughly eight healthy donors, whereas naive and central memory subsets came from all 30 or so donors. Results the study describes overall, beyond this receptor: Patients with type 1 diabetes made fewer insertions and deleted more nucleotides at VDJ recombination sites, implying thymic rearrangement abnormalities. Naive, central memory and regulatory TCRB repertoires appeared more similar among patients than among healthy donors. Because cDNA was sequenced instead of genomic DNA, highly expressing activated cells could be over-represented, though the groups showed no difference in activation or CD3 levels. HLA sub-analyses involved small numbers of individuals, so any influence of HLA type on TCRB rearrangement remained unresolved. A moderate but significant shortening of TCRB CDR3 length was observed in type 1 diabetes patients in all four CD4+ subsets. PCR might favor shorter templates, but patient and control samples were amplified and corrected together, so any skew would affect both groups equally.

With respect to this clone: This clone's antigen is unknown. Within one base of it there is no much larger clone, and no base qualities were kept.

Each donor gave one peripheral blood draw, roughly 110 mL on average, collected into heparinised tubes. A BD FACSAria II was used to sort naive, central memory, regulatory and stem cell-like memory CD4+ T cells with a panel that included CD45RO, CCR7, CD25, CD127, CD95 and CD27. Purity was above 98% for every sorted population. PBMCs were separated immediately by Lymphoprep density gradient centrifugation and were stained directly, without being cultured. So that batch effects would be minimized, each experiment stained and sorted samples in pairs, pairing one healthy donor with one patient. The entire amount of isolated RNA was reverse transcribed using the High Capacity cDNA Reverse Transcription Kit, so the sequenced TCRB transcripts were expressed ones. Deep immunoSEQ sequencing was performed on naive, central memory and regulatory T cell samples, with an average of roughly 3.3 million total reads per sample. Sorted cells were lysed in RLT buffer, and RNA was extracted using DNase-treated RNeasy Micro or Mini kits according to cell number. To prevent cross-contamination, every cell subset was processed on its own, while patient and healthy donor samples were processed together. The immunoSEQ multiplex PCR was used to amplify TCRB sequences from cDNA, generating 87-bp fragments that spanned the CDR3 region. The amplicons were sequenced using the Illumina HiSeq platform. Under the source paper's analysis protocol: PCR bias was corrected computationally using synthetic template baselines, and reads within Hamming distance 2 were collapsed, with unmergeable singletons discarded. Reads were aligned against IMGT so that V, D and J genes, CDR3 length and insertions or deletions at six rearrangement sites could be assigned. Within each subset, clonotype counts were normalized to sorted cell number, after which true diversity and Gini coefficients were computed with the tcR R package. The overlap coefficient, calculated on TCRB nucleotide sequences, was used to measure repertoire sharing. TCRdb re-hosts the immuneACCESS table, in-frame sequences only. Its copies lack some clones; in the studies checked, an unresolved V gene accounts for under half of them, and the cause for the rest is not known. The V and J calls and clone size come from that table; D and trimming were worked out from the DNA. This sample gives about 290,000 clones in total; around 7.8% of them show up just once. The ten largest clonotypes hold over 0.8% of the sample.

Material for sequencing was central memory CD4+ T cells from blood. This TCR derives from a woman between 18 and 30 years old in good health.

CDR3 sequence: CASSARDRGFNQPQHF. The nucleotide sequence reads as follows: TGTGCCAGCAGTGCTCGGGACAGGGGGTTCAATCAGCCCCAGCATTTT. The rearranged segments are TRBV6-1 and TRBJ1-5, and TRBD1 matches 11 of the central bases. The CDR3 numbers 16 residues from cysteine through phenylalanine. Just CDR3 DNA is preserved here, 48 bases in frame from base 1. Clipping removes 4 bases from V and 3 bases from J, with 5 as the unmatched junction base count. For CDR1 and CDR2, the germline V gene lists MNHNS and SASEGT.